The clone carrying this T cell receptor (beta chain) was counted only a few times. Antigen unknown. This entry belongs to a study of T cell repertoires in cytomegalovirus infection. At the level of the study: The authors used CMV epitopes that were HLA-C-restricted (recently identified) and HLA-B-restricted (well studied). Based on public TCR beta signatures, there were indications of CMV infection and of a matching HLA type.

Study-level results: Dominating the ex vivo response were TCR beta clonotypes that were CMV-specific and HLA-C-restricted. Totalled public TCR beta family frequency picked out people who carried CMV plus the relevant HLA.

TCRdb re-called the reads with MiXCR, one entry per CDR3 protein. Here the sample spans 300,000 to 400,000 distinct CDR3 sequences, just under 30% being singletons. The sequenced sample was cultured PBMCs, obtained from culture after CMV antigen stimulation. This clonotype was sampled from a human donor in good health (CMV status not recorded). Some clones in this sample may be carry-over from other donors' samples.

This CDR3 is CASSYSLVGELFF. The CDR3 coding sequence is TGTGCCAGCAGTTACAGTTTGGTCGGGGAGCTGTTTTTT. The J gene is TRBJ2-2, the V gene TRBV6-2 or TRBV6-3, with D hard to call. The V end was cut by 2 bases, the J end by 7 bases, with 8 bases between. Germline values: CDR1 MNHEY, CDR2 SVGEGT. The CDR3 is 13 amino acids.